The next 10 T cell receptor beta chains were all read from a single sample in a study of a mutant IDH1 vaccine in newly diagnosed glioma (dated by TCRdb to the early 2020s). The time point label of this sample denotes: week 11, during vaccination. Each vaccine dose was 300 ug of a 20-mer mutant IDH1 peptide in Montanide, given subcutaneously with topical imiquimod. No antigen has been identified for these receptors. Library preparation used the immunoSEQ multiplex PCR assay. This is the immuneACCESS table as TCRdb keeps it, with only in-frame sequences that have V and J called. A part of the clones is gone; compared with another copy, unresolved V genes explain less than half, and the rest is unexplained. The sample profile shows over 55,000 clones; about nine tenths of them were found once. 1.9% of the sample belongs to the ten largest clones. Sequenced material: PBMCs, taken from a glioma patient whose treatment included an IDH1 peptide vaccine. These receptors came from a man aged 40-49 years with glioma.

The chain couples TRBV7-2 to TRBJ2-7; D may be TRBD2 (6 bases). The CDR3 consists of 14 residues. Germline loops: CDR1 SGHTA, CDR2 FQGNSA. V shed 5 bases and J shed 2 bases, with 13 bases lying between them. The CDR3 bases are TGTGCCAGCAGCAATGGGGGGAGTACCTACGAGCAGTACTTC. The encoded protein is CASSNGGSTYEQYF.

The chain recombines TRBV29-1 with TRBJ1-1; 9 bases agree with TRBD1. The CDR3 is 14 amino acids. Germline CDR1 is SQVTM and CDR2 is ANQGSEA. The junction had 10 bases not matched to a gene; V was cut back by 6 bases and J by 5 bases. The CDR3 nucleotides read TGCAGCGTGTCTCCGGGACAGGGATGGACTGAAGCTTTCTTT. It codes for CSVSPGQGWTEAFF.

The chain couples TRBV27 to TRBJ2-3; D uncertain. This CDR3 has 14 amino acids. With 3 bases removed from V and 3 bases from J, the gap between germline ends came to 10 bases. CDR1 and CDR2 from the germline V gene are MNHEY and SMNVEV (reference sequence). In DNA, the CDR3 is TGTGCCAGCAGTTTCCGCACGGGTACAGATACGCAGTATTTT. The encoded protein is CASSFRTGTDTQYF.

This clone was seen only a few times. The rearrangement links TRBV30 to TRBJ1-4, with unresolved D. Germline CDR1 reads GTSNPN; CDR2 reads SVGIG (reference sequence). Trimming shortened V by 8 bases and J by 8 bases, and 18 bases separated the two germline ends. The CDR3 loop spans 13 amino acids. Here the CDR3 reads CALEEGDREKLFF. CDR3 in DNA: TGTGCCCTCGAGGAGGGTGATCGGGAAAAACTGTTTTTT.

The rearrangement uses TRBV6-1 and TRBJ1-1; TRBD1 agrees at 11 bases. The CDR3 loop spans 14 amino acids. Germline CDR1 MNHNS, CDR2 SASEGT. Germline trimming cut 8 bases from V and 10 bases from J; bases unmatched to any gene: 12. The CDR3 here is CASRQRTGGRRAFF. The CDR3 DNA reads TGTGCCAGCCGGCAAAGGACAGGGGGCCGTAGAGCTTTCTTT.

V gene TRBV28 combines with J gene TRBJ1-2, with a tentative D call TRBD1 (5 bases). This CDR3 has 13 amino acids. In germline, CDR1 is MDHEN, CDR2 SYDVKM. V was clipped by 3 bases and J by 8 bases, with 13 bases between them. The DNA of the CDR3 is TGTGCCAGCAGTTTTCGGCAGGGACGCGGCTACACCTTC. Its translation: CASSFRQGRGYTF.

The V and J genes are TRBV5-6 and TRBJ1-5, with D perhaps matching TRBD1 (6 bases). Germline assignment: CDR1 SGHDT and CDR2 YYEEEE. V lost 0 bases and J 4 bases, leaving 8 bases between the germline ends. The CDR3 is made up of 14 amino acids. CDR3 residues: CASSLAGANQPQHF. Written as DNA, the CDR3 is TGTGCCAGCAGCTTGGCGGGGGCGAATCAGCCCCAGCATTTT. The full variable domain, its missing parts supplied by reference TRBV5-6 and TRBJ1-5, is DAGVTQSPTHLIKTRGQQVTLRCSPKSGHDTVSWYQQALGQGPQFIFQYYEEEERQRGNFPDRFSGHQFPNYSSELNVNALLLGDSALYLCASSLAGANQPQHFGDGTRLSIL.

This chain links TRBV5-5 with TRBJ2-1; D is possibly TRBD2 (7 bases). This CDR3 spans 15 amino acids. V shed 1 base and J shed 5 bases, with 13 bases lying between them. Germline V gene lookup returns CDR1 SGHKS and CDR2 YYEKEE (reference sequence). Here the CDR3 DNA reads TGTGCCAGCAGCTTGCGGGGGGCGGGTAACAATGAGCAGTTCTTC. Translated: CASSLRGAGNNEQFF.

The chain joins TRBV28 to TRBJ1-3; D not resolved. CDR3 size: 14 residues. The germline gives CDR1 MDHEN, CDR2 SYDVKM. The V end lost 7 bases, the J end lost 2 bases, and 12 bases lay between the germline ends. The DNA of the CDR3 is TGTGCCAGCAACGAACAAAGCCCTGGAAACACCATATATTTT. Its translation: CASNEQSPGNTIYF.

CDR3 in DNA: TGTGCCAGCTCACCCGACAGGGGTGAAGCTTTCTTT. It yields the protein CASSPDRGEAFF. The chain recombines TRBV18 with TRBJ1-1; 8 nucleotides line up with TRBD1. Unmatched junction bases numbered 1, after V lost 3 bases and J lost 7 bases. Germline V gene data show CDR1 as KGHSH and CDR2 as LQKENI. This CDR3 comprises 12 residues. The full variable domain, in which reference TRBV18 and TRBJ1-1 provide the parts outside the CDR3, is NAGVMQNPRHLVRRRGQEARLRCSPMKGHSHVYWYRQLPEEGLKFMVYLQKENIIDESGMPKERFSAEFPKEGPSILRIQQVVRGDSAAYFCASSPDRGEAFFGQGTRLTVV.